A single T cell receptor (beta chain) is shown here with its context. Trimming took off 2 bases at V and 6 bases at J, with 11 bases between the two ends. The CDR3 consists of 15 residues. Germline CDR1 and CDR2: KGHSH and LQKENI. The entry originates in a study of chemoradiotherapy in HPV16-positive cancers. Measured with immunoSEQ multiplex PCR; TCRdb has only the in-frame clones, and not every one. The sample includes 53,000 or so clones, more than 75% of them seen just once. Source: blood, taken from a patient who underwent chemoradiotherapy. This receptor was taken from a human donor with HPV-associated anogenital cancer. The V gene is TRBV18, the J gene TRBJ1-6; D is perhaps TRBD1 (5 bases). The CDR3 sequence: CASSPSTGFNSPLHF. The DNA for the CDR3 is TGTGCCAGCTCACCAAGTACAGGTTTTAATTCACCCCTCCACTTT.